These 25 T cell receptor beta chains originate from one sample sequenced in a study of low-dose radiotherapy and immunotherapy resistance in tumors (dated 2022 in TCRdb). To make first-strand cDNA, Superscript III was used along with a set of TRAV- and TRBV-specific primers so that both the TCRalpha and TCRbeta chains were covered. TCRs were amplified with Phusion for 15 to 25 PCR cycles using a constant-region primer together with the adapter attached to the V primers. TCRdb ran its own pipeline on the public reads, namely fastp trimming at Q25 and MiXCR clone calling, and kept in-frame beta chains. Identical CDR3 protein sequences are pooled into one entry, listed with their most common genes and DNA. Recorded for this sample are some 11,000 distinct CDR3 sequences; approximately 55% of them occurred a single time. The ten largest account for about 8% of the sample. The receptors shown here come from a human donor with advanced metastatic prostate, ovarian, gallbladder or colorectal cancer (not recorded which). This table probably holds off-target reads from a library built for another chain.

The chain recombines TRBV28 with TRBJ1-6; TRBD1 might be the D (6 bases). V lost 1 base and J 7 bases, leaving 14 bases between the germline ends. The germline V gene has CDR1 MDHEN and CDR2 SYDVKM. This CDR3 has 16 amino acids. CDR3 DNA: TGTGCCAGCAGTTTATCGCTCGGGGGGCGGAATTCACCCCTCCACTTT. Protein: CASSLSLGGRNSPLHF.

This rearrangement joins TRBV13 to TRBJ1-1, with 10 bases that match TRBD1. The CDR3 consists of 17 residues. Trimming cost V 0 bases and J 4 bases; bases outside gene matches: 8. The germline V gene encodes CDR1 PRHDT and CDR2 FYEKMQ (reference sequence). The CDR3 DNA is TGTGCCAGCAGCTTAGGGACAGGGGGCGCTTGGCTCACTGAAGCTTTCTTT. Translation gives CASSLGTGGAWLTEAFF.

This clonotype was observed a handful of times. The chain uses TRBV28 and TRBJ1-2, with 7 positions matching TRBD1. This CDR3 spans 12 amino acids. Germline V gene sequence: CDR1 MDHEN, CDR2 SYDVKM. V lost 3 bases to trimming and J lost 8 bases; unmatched junction nucleotides: 3. This chain's CDR3 is CASSLTGKGYTF. The CDR3 nucleotides are TGTGCCAGCAGTTTGACAGGGAAAGGCTACACCTTC.

The gene calls are TRBV12-3 or TRBV12-4 and TRBJ2-2; D ambiguous. This CDR3 is built from 14 residues. Deletions cut 7 bases from V and 2 bases from J, with 11 bases between. The CDR3 DNA reads TGTGCCAGCACAGGCGGACCTAACACCGGGGAGCTGTTTTTT. Residues: CASTGGPNTGELFF.

This clonotype was seen more than once but under ten times. The J gene is TRBJ2-1, the V gene TRBV20-1; 12 nucleotides agree with TRBD2. CDR1 DFQATT and CDR2 SNEGSKA come from the germline V gene (reference sequence). The CDR3 length is 18 residues. V shed 0 bases and J 1 base; nucleotides not matched to a gene: 7. CDR3 residues: CSARETSGGPYSYNEQFF. In DNA, the CDR3 is TGCAGTGCTAGAGAAACTAGCGGGGGGCCATATTCCTACAATGAGCAGTTCTTC.

This clonotype was seen only a few times. The chain couples TRBV5-1 to TRBJ1-1; D uncertain. Between the trimmed V and J ends, which lost 4 bases and 1 base, there was a span of 14 bases. CDR1 and CDR2 (germline): SGHRS, YFSETQ. The CDR3 loop spans 15 amino acids. CDR3 nucleotides: TGCGCCAGCAGCCCCCGGGAGGGTACGAACACTGAAGCTTTCTTT. Protein sequence: CASSPREGTNTEAFF.

The rearrangement links TRBV5-1 to TRBJ1-1; 8 bases line up with TRBD1. Germline CDR1 SGHRS, CDR2 YFSETQ. Trimming cost V 4 bases and J 5 bases; bases outside gene matches: 7. This CDR3 is 14 amino acids long. The CDR3 spells CASSLDREGTEAFF. The CDR3 coding sequence is TGCGCCAGCAGCCTGGACAGGGAGGGGACTGAAGCTTTCTTT.

V usage is TRBV5-1 and J usage is TRBJ1-1; TRBD1 might be the D (6 bases). Per the germline V gene, CDR1 is SGHRS and CDR2 is YFSETQ. This CDR3 is built from 15 residues. Trimming left V 0 bases short and J 4 bases short, with 13 bases between. CDR3 region: CASSLAVGARTEAFF. The CDR3 DNA reads as TGCGCCAGCAGCTTGGCCGTGGGGGCTCGCACTGAAGCTTTCTTT.

This chain uses TRBV18 with TRBJ2-1; 12 bases match TRBD2. This CDR3 contains 18 residues. The trim removed 3 bases at V and 0 bases at J, leaving 6 bases unmatched. CDR1 is KGHSH and CDR2 is LQKENI in the germline V gene. CDR3 in amino acids: CASSPFGLAGISYNEQFF. CDR3 in DNA: TGTGCCAGCTCACCGTTCGGACTAGCGGGAATCTCCTACAATGAGCAGTTCTTC.

This clonotype has more than one count but fewer than ten. The chain is built from TRBV13 and TRBJ1-1, with D unresolved. Germline lookup yields CDR1 PRHDT and CDR2 FYEKMQ (reference sequence). Trimming removed 0 bases from V and 0 bases from J, with 8 bases in between. The CDR3 spans 15 residues. CDR3 DNA: TGTGCCAGCAGCTTAGGGCAGGATTTGAACACTGAAGCTTTCTTT. It translates to CASSLGQDLNTEAFF.

The J gene is TRBJ1-2, the V gene TRBV6-8; D unresolved. The CDR3 is made up of 12 amino acids. Deletions cut 5 bases from V and 7 bases from J, with 11 bases between. Germline CDR1 reads MNHGY; CDR2 reads SAAAGT. CDR3 sequence (DNA): TGTGCCAGCAGTACTGATACTATTGGCTACACCTTC. It is translated as CASSTDTIGYTF.

This chain uses TRBV20-1 with TRBJ2-2, with 9 bases fitting TRBD2. This CDR3 has 17 amino acids. CDR1 DFQATT and CDR2 SNEGSKA come from the germline V gene (reference sequence). The V gene end was trimmed by 1 base and the J gene end by 0 bases; junction bases not matched to a gene: 6. CDR3 DNA: TGCAGTGCTAGAGTCCAACTAGCGGGCGCGAACACCGGGGAGCTGTTTTTT. This translates into CSARVQLAGANTGELFF.

The chain combines TRBV12-3 or TRBV12-4 with TRBJ2-7; D might be TRBD2 (6 bases). The CDR3 totals 12 residues. V lost 8 bases, J lost 1 base, and 9 bases lay in between. The CDR3 nucleotides are TGTGCCAGCGGGGGGAGATCCTACGAGCAGTACTTC. It codes for CASGGRSYEQYF.

This clonotype turned up a few times. The V and J genes are TRBV2 and TRBJ2-3; D unresolved. The CDR3 loop spans 15 amino acids. Between the trimmed V and J ends, which lost 4 bases and 0 bases, there was a span of 11 bases. Germline CDR1 is SNHLY and CDR2 is FYNNEI. CDR3 amino acids: CASSVRPPSTDTQYF. DNA for the CDR3: TGTGCCAGCAGTGTGCGGCCCCCTAGCACAGATACGCAGTATTTT.

V gene TRBV18 combines with J gene TRBJ2-7, with TRBD2 matching 15 bases. The CDR3 contains 15 residues. Germline V gene sequence: CDR1 KGHSH, CDR2 LQKENI. The junction had 0 bases not matched to a gene; V was cut back by 4 bases and J by 2 bases. As DNA, the CDR3 is TGTGCCAGCTCACGGACTAGCGGGAGGGCCTACGAGCAGTACTTC. This gives the protein CASSRTSGRAYEQYF.

The CDR3 loop is CASSAQNTEAFF. CDR3 DNA: TGTGCCAGCAGCGCGCAGAACACTGAAGCTTTCTTT. The chain combines TRBV9 with TRBJ1-1; no clear D. The germline gives CDR1 SGDLS, CDR2 YYNGEE. This CDR3 is built from 12 residues. V was shortened by 3 bases and J by 1 base, with 4 bases between the two germline ends.

V usage is TRBV20-1 and J usage is TRBJ2-1, with TRBD2 as a possible D gene (6 bases). CDR1 is DFQATT, CDR2 SNEGSKA, per germline (reference sequence). The CDR3 loop spans 16 amino acids. V lost 1 base, J lost 6 bases, and 19 bases lay in between. CDR3: CSARGQGLTRSNEQFF. CDR3 DNA sequence: TGCAGTGCTAGAGGCCAGGGACTTACGAGAAGCAATGAGCAGTTCTTC.

The rearrangement joins TRBV18 to TRBJ2-5; 7 bases map to TRBD1. After removal of 6 bases from V and 3 bases from J, the junction contained 4 bases not matched to a gene. The CDR3 sequence is 13 residues long. In germline, CDR1 is KGHSH, CDR2 LQKENI. The CDR3, as DNA: TGTGCCAGCTCGCCTACAGGGGAAGAGACCCAGTACTTC. Its translation: CASSPTGEETQYF.

The rearrangement links TRBV20-1 to TRBJ1-5; 7 nucleotides line up with TRBD1. Unmatched junction bases numbered 5, after V lost 6 bases and J lost 0 bases. The germline V gene encodes CDR1 DFQATT and CDR2 SNEGSKA (reference sequence). CDR3 length: 14 residues. The DNA of the CDR3 is TGCAGTGCCCCCGACAGGGATAGCAATCAGCCCCAGCATTTT. As protein: CSAPDRDSNQPQHF.

The V gene is TRBV5-1, the J gene TRBJ2-7; 10 nucleotides agree with TRBD1. This CDR3 spans 16 amino acids. V shed 6 bases and J 2 bases; nucleotides not matched to a gene: 11. CDR1 and CDR2 from the germline V gene are SGHRS and YFSETQ. The CDR3 here is CASNALPGQGTYEQYF. The CDR3 DNA follows: TGCGCCAGCAACGCACTGCCGGGACAGGGGACCTACGAGCAGTACTTC.

The rearrangement uses TRBV28 and TRBJ1-2; D gene unclear. This CDR3 is built from 14 residues. Germline V lookup: CDR1 MDHEN, CDR2 SYDVKM. V was shortened by 6 bases and J by 8 bases, with 19 bases between the two germline ends. For the CDR3, the DNA is TGTGCCAGCAGGAACAACGGTCCTTTGGTGGGCTACACCTTC. Translation gives CASRNNGPLVGYTF.

The chain carries TRBV2 and TRBJ2-1, with 10 bases aligning to TRBD2. The CDR3 has 14 amino acids. V trimming: 3 bases; J trimming: 9 bases; junction bases outside the gene matches: 5. Per germline, CDR1 SNHLY and CDR2 FYNNEI. The DNA for the CDR3 is TGTGCCAGCAGTGAGTCGCTAGCGGGAGTTGAGCAGTTCTTC. Translating it yields CASSESLAGVEQFF.

The CDR3 bases are TGCAGCGTTGAAGAGGGTGAAGCTTTCTTT. Translation: CSVEEGEAFF. The chain uses TRBV29-1 and TRBJ1-1; unclear D gene. Trimming pared 0 bases from V and 7 bases from J, leaving 3 bases between. The CDR3 length is 10 residues. The germline CDR1 and CDR2 sequences are SQVTM and ANQGSEA.

V and J are TRBV7-8 and TRBJ2-5, with D maybe TRBD1 (6 bases). The V and J ends lost 2 bases and 4 bases respectively, with 11 bases between them. Germline V gene lookup returns CDR1 SGHVS and CDR2 FQNEAQ. The length of the CDR3 is 14 residues. DNA of the CDR3: TGTGCCAGCAGCTTATGGTGGGGGCCAGAGACCCAGTACTTC. Translated: CASSLWWGPETQYF.

The V and J genes are TRBV18 and TRBJ2-7, with no clear D. Germline V lookup: CDR1 KGHSH, CDR2 LQKENI. Trimming shortened V by 3 bases and J by 0 bases, and 15 bases separated the two germline ends. The CDR3 totals 16 residues. The CDR3 here is CASSPVGGFSSYEQYF. The CDR3 DNA reads TGTGCCAGCTCACCGGTCGGTGGCTTTAGCTCCTACGAGCAGTACTTC.